This T cell receptor (beta chain) was recovered during a study of T cell clones after liver transplantation. Findings and limits, study-wide: Post-transplant time points were not standardized, so conclusions are preliminary.

Data came from immunoSEQ multiplex PCR; TCRdb stores just in-frame clones and leaves some out. This table holds more than 100,000 clones, 80% to 90% found once. The CDR3 consists of 14 residues. Germline CDR1 LNHDA, CDR2 SQIVND (reference sequence). V lost 1 base and J lost 3, with 10 bases in between. As concerns this clone: Its target is not known.

The rearrangement uses TRBV19 and TRBJ2-7; perhaps TRBD2 as D (5 bases). Specimen: CD4+ T cells from blood, collected around 49 months after liver transplant. The sequence came from a human patient who received a liver transplant. Part of the T cells may come from the graft donor. In DNA, the CDR3 is TGTGCCAGTAGTATAGGAGGGCCCCTCTACGAGCAGTACTTC. It translates to CASSIGGPLYEQYF.